These 29 T cell receptor beta chains were sequenced from one sample in a study of technical replicates of blood from a few donors. Repertoires were generated with immunoSEQ multiplex PCR, while TCRdb's copy carries only in-frame clones and drops some. This sample has over 60,000 clones, with around 93% found just once. The sample was T cells isolated from PBMCs. These receptors were taken from a human donor in good health.

The chain uses TRBV29-1 and TRBJ1-1, with D uncertain. Trimming took off 6 bases at V and 1 base at J, with 12 bases between the two ends. The CDR3 covers 13 residues. Germline CDR1 SQVTM, CDR2 ANQGSEA. The CDR3: CSVVVTENTEAFF. The CDR3 coding sequence is TGCAGCGTCGTTGTAACAGAGAACACTGAAGCTTTCTTT. The whole variable domain, remainder taken from reference TRBV29-1 and TRBJ1-1, is SAVISQKPSRDICQRGTSLTIQCQVDSQVTMMFWYRQQPGQSLTLIATANQGSEATYESGFVIDKFPISRPNLTFSTLTVSNMSPEDSSIYLCSVVVTENTEAFFGQGTRLTVV.

The J gene is TRBJ1-6, the V gene TRBV5-1, with D unclear. Trimming took 5 bases from V and 6 from J, leaving 6 bases between them. The CDR3 extends over 12 amino acids. Germline V gives CDR1 SGHRS, CDR2 YFSETQ. The CDR3 sequence: CASRQTNSPLHF. As DNA, the CDR3 is TGCGCCAGCAGACAGACTAATTCACCCCTCCACTTT.

This clone was observed once. The V and J genes are TRBV10-2 and TRBJ2-3, with 7 bases lining up with TRBD1. V was pared by 6 bases and J by 2 bases, with 17 bases of the junction left unmatched. CDR1 and CDR2 (germline): WSHSY, SAAADI. This CDR3 has 18 residues. CDR3 DNA: TGCGCCAGCAGCTACGGGACAGCGTACCGTGGATTCACAGATACGCAGTATTTT. Amino acid sequence: CASSYGTAYRGFTDTQYF.

This sequence joins TRBV27 and TRBJ1-2; 7 bases line up with TRBD1. The V and J ends lost 4 bases and 3 bases, in that order; junction bases with no gene match: 11. Germline V gene sequence: CDR1 MNHEY, CDR2 SMNVEV (reference sequence). The CDR3 extends over 16 amino acids. The CDR3 sequence is CASSSIGTASYYGYTF. In nucleotides, the CDR3 is TGTGCCAGCAGTTCCATTGGGACAGCTTCCTACTATGGCTACACCTTC.

J is TRBJ2-3 and V is TRBV7-9; possible D gene TRBD2, 5 bases. V lost 7 bases and J lost 8, with 16 bases in between. CDR1 and CDR2 from the germline V gene are SEHNR and FQNEAQ (reference sequence). This CDR3 contains 13 residues. The CDR3 here is CASTTEVAGTQYF. In DNA, the CDR3 is TGTGCCAGCACCACGGAGGTTGCCGGTACGCAGTATTTT.

This chain uses TRBV6-6 with TRBJ1-1; 8 positions agree with TRBD1. Germline loops: CDR1 MNHNY, CDR2 SVGAGI (reference sequence). The CDR3 loop spans 15 amino acids. With 5 bases clipped from V and 5 bases from J, the junction kept 10 bases outside the gene matches. For the CDR3, the DNA is TGTGCCAGCAGTATGGGCCGACAGGGGAGGACTGAAGCTTTCTTT. Translated: CASSMGRQGRTEAFF.

This chain joins TRBV28 and TRBJ1-5, with 8 bases identical to TRBD1. The CDR3 is 15 amino acids. Germline values: CDR1 MDHEN, CDR2 SYDVKM. V was clipped by 6 bases and J by 5 bases; unmatched bases: 9. The DNA of the CDR3 is TGTGCCAGCAGAGAAGGACAGGGAGTGGATCAGCCCCAGCATTTT. It yields the protein CASREGQGVDQPQHF.

The J gene is TRBJ2-1, the V gene TRBV2, with TRBD2 identical over 14 bases. Unmatched junction bases numbered 6, after V lost 8 bases and J lost 9 bases. This CDR3 has 14 amino acids. Germline CDR1 reads SNHLY; CDR2 reads FYNNEI. The CDR3 coding sequence is TGTGCCAGCGCCGGGACTAGCGGGAGAGGTGAGCAGTTCTTC. Translated: CASAGTSGRGEQFF.

The chain combines TRBV29-1 with TRBJ2-7; TRBD1 is a possible D gene (6 bases). This CDR3 comprises 13 residues. In germline, CDR1 is SQVTM, CDR2 ANQGSEA. V was shortened by 4 bases and J by 6 bases, with 16 bases between the two germline ends. CDR3 amino acids: CSVGGRGRGEQYF. In nucleotides, the CDR3 is TGCAGCGTTGGGGGCAGGGGTAGAGGCGAGCAGTACTTC.

This chain links TRBV18 with TRBJ2-2; D may be TRBD1 (6 bases). The germline CDR1 and CDR2 sequences are KGHSH and LQKENI. The CDR3 length is 17 residues. The V end was cut by 2 bases, the J end by 4 bases, with 17 bases between. The CDR3 nucleotides are TGTGCCAGCTCACCAGCGAAGGTCAGGGGTAGCACCGGGGAGCTGTTTTTT. Its translation is CASSPAKVRGSTGELFF.

This clone was observed a single time. V is TRBV5-1 and J is TRBJ2-2; 8 bases map to TRBD2. The CDR3 is made up of 16 amino acids. The junction had 12 bases not matched to a gene; V was cut back by 4 bases and J by 7 bases. Germline-derived CDR1 and CDR2 are SGHRS and YFSETQ. In DNA, the CDR3 is TGCGCCAGCAGCGAGTCCCTGGCGGGGGGAGGCGGGGAGCTGTTTTTT. Protein: CASSESLAGGGGELFF.

V gene TRBV18 combines with J gene TRBJ1-2; 7 bases fit TRBD1. Trimming took 9 bases from V and 8 from J; bases not matched to a gene: 12. The CDR3 length is 13 residues. Per the germline V gene, CDR1 is KGHSH and CDR2 is LQKENI. The CDR3 is CASQMTGKRGYTF. The DNA of the CDR3 is TGTGCCAGTCAAATGACAGGGAAACGGGGCTACACCTTC.

As DNA, the CDR3 is TGTGCCAGCAGTTCCCATCGGGGTAATAATGAAAAACTGTTTTTT. This gives the protein CASSSHRGNNEKLFF. The gene calls are TRBV6-5 and TRBJ1-4; D unclear. V lost 4 bases to trimming and J lost 4 bases, with 13 bases between them. This CDR3 is 15 amino acids long. Germline CDR1 MNHEY, CDR2 SVGAGI.

The rearrangement links TRBV10-2 to TRBJ2-5, with 9 bases that match TRBD1. V lost 2 bases to trimming and J lost 4 bases; unmatched junction nucleotides: 8. Germline CDR1 reads WSHSY; CDR2 reads SAAADI. CDR3 length: 16 residues. The CDR3 bases are TGCGCCAGCAGTGAGACCGGGACAGGGCTATTAGAGACCCAGTACTTC. Amino acids: CASSETGTGLLETQYF.

V is TRBV9 and J is TRBJ1-1; 11 nucleotides agree with TRBD1. After removal of 0 bases from V and 3 bases from J, the junction contained 13 bases not matched to a gene. CDR1 and CDR2 (germline): SGDLS, YYNGEE. The CDR3 length is 19 residues. The CDR3 sequence is CASSVEGTGGYKPYTEAFF. The CDR3 bases are TGTGCCAGCAGCGTAGAGGGGACAGGGGGATACAAGCCATACACTGAAGCTTTCTTT.

This rearrangement joins TRBV5-1 to TRBJ2-5; 11 positions agree with TRBD1. The CDR3 has 16 residues. V dropped 5 bases and J dropped 4; count of bases not matched to a gene: 10. CDR1 is SGHRS, CDR2 YFSETQ, per germline. This CDR3 is CASRTLPGTGGETQYF. CDR3 bases: TGCGCCAGCAGAACCTTACCCGGGACAGGGGGAGAGACCCAGTACTTC.

The V call is TRBV4-1, the J call TRBJ2-6; the D gene is possibly TRBD1 (5 bases). CDR1 is MGHRA and CDR2 is YSYEKL in the germline V gene. V was shortened by 1 base and J by 0 bases, with 16 bases between the two germline ends. The CDR3 is 19 residues long. CDR3 nucleotides: TGCGCCAGCAGCCAAGTCGACAGTCGGGTGAACTCTGGGGCCAACGTCCTGACTTTC. This encodes CASSQVDSRVNSGANVLTF.

The chain joins TRBV10-3 to TRBJ2-3; 7 nucleotides line up with TRBD2. This CDR3 contains 15 residues. CDR1 is ENHRY and CDR2 is SYGVKD in the germline V gene. Losses at the gene ends were 4 bases for V and 1 base for J; bases not matched to a gene: 5. The CDR3 DNA sequence: TGTGCCATCAGTGGGACTAGAGGGGGCACAGATACGCAGTATTTT. This translates into CAISGTRGGTDTQYF.

The chain has TRBV28 and TRBJ1-5; a possible D gene is TRBD1 (6 bases). From germline, CDR1 is MDHEN and CDR2 SYDVKM. V lost 5 bases and J lost 5, with 22 bases in between. This CDR3 contains 17 residues. The CDR3 region has the DNA TGTGCCAGCAGTCCACAACGCCTTGGACAGCCTTATCAGCCCCAGCATTTT. Its protein product is CASSPQRLGQPYQPQHF.

The chain recombines TRBV2 with TRBJ2-7; D uncertain. Trimming shortened V by 9 bases and J by 9 bases, and 15 bases separated the two germline ends. Per germline, CDR1 SNHLY and CDR2 FYNNEI. The CDR3 is 11 amino acids. The CDR3 sequence is CASIGPDVQYF. The CDR3 DNA is TGTGCCAGTATTGGGCCCGACGTGCAGTACTTC.

The chain uses TRBV19 and TRBJ2-6; TRBD1 might be the D (6 bases). The CDR3 has 18 amino acids. Germline lookup yields CDR1 LNHDA and CDR2 SQIVND (reference sequence). Between the trimmed V and J ends, which lost 5 bases and 0 bases, there was a span of 17 bases. Written as DNA, the CDR3 is TGTGCCAGTAGTTCCCTCGGACAGCAGAACTCTGGGGCCAACGTCCTGACTTTC. This codes for CASSSLGQQNSGANVLTF.

The chain recombines TRBV30 with TRBJ2-3, with unresolved D. This CDR3 is 13 amino acids long. From germline, CDR1 is GTSNPN and CDR2 SVGIG (reference sequence). The V and J ends lost 2 bases and 7 bases respectively, with 13 bases between them. This CDR3 is CAWSRANENTQYF. Written as DNA, the CDR3 is TGTGCCTGGAGTCGAGCGAATGAAAATACGCAGTATTTT.

This chain links TRBV27 with TRBJ2-7; tentatively, D is TRBD1 (5 bases). The CDR3 sequence is 13 residues long. V lost 5 bases and J lost 2, with 10 bases in between. Germline CDR1 is MNHEY and CDR2 is SMNVEV (reference sequence). The CDR3 sequence: CASSKGQAYEQYF. CDR3 in DNA: TGTGCCAGCAGTAAAGGACAAGCCTACGAGCAGTACTTC.

V and J are TRBV5-4 and TRBJ2-3; 9 bases agree with TRBD2. The junction had 7 bases not matched to a gene; V was cut back by 4 bases and J by 4 bases. CDR1 SGHNT and CDR2 YYREEE come from the germline V gene (reference sequence). CDR3 length: 15 residues. This chain's CDR3 is CASSRTSDFADTQYF. CDR3 bases: TGTGCCAGCAGCCGGACTAGCGATTTTGCAGATACGCAGTATTTT.

V is TRBV27 and J is TRBJ2-5; D is uncertain. The CDR3 contains 12 residues. Germline V CDR1 and CDR2: MNHEY, SMNVEV (reference sequence). V lost 2 bases and J lost 7, with 8 bases in between. In DNA form, the CDR3 reads TGTGCCAGCAGTTTAGACAAGGTGACCCAGTACTTC. Amino acids: CASSLDKVTQYF.

The chain links TRBV4-1 to TRBJ1-2; TRBD1 agrees at 7 bases. This CDR3 comprises 16 residues. CDR1 and CDR2 (germline): MGHRA, YSYEKL. J was trimmed by 10 bases and V by 3 bases; bases with no gene match: 17. In DNA, the CDR3 is TGCGCCAGCAGCCAGGACTACCGGGACAGCAAACGGGACTACACCTTC. Its translation is CASSQDYRDSKRDYTF.

The chain recombines TRBV6-6 with TRBJ2-1; 10 nucleotides agree with TRBD2. The germline CDR1 and CDR2 sequences are MNHNY and SVGAGI (reference sequence). The length of the CDR3 is 15 residues. Trimming took 6 bases from V and 6 from J; bases not matched to a gene: 8. The chain's CDR3 is CASRASGRAGNEQFF. In nucleotides, the CDR3 is TGTGCCAGCAGGGCCAGCGGGAGGGCCGGCAATGAGCAGTTCTTC.

The chain links TRBV4-1 to TRBJ1-1; no clear D gene. Germline-derived CDR1 and CDR2 are MGHRA and YSYEKL. This CDR3 is 15 amino acids long. V was shortened by 4 bases and J by 1 base, with 13 bases between the two germline ends. The DNA for the CDR3 is TGCGCCAGCAGCCCAACGGGGTCCGGGAACACTGAAGCTTTCTTT. This translates into CASSPTGSGNTEAFF.

The chain combines TRBV19 with TRBJ2-3; possible D gene TRBD2, 5 bases. The V gene's germline CDR1 is LNHDA and CDR2 SQIVND (reference sequence). V was cut by 7 bases and J by 8 bases, with 19 bases left in between. The CDR3 totals 14 residues. CDR3 nucleotides: TGTGCCAGTACGCCAAGCCGATCTGGAGGTACGCAGTATTTT. Amino acid sequence: CASTPSRSGGTQYF. The complete variable domain, with remaining parts taken from reference TRBV19 and TRBJ2-3, reads DGGITQSPKYLFRKEGQNVTLSCEQNLNHDAMYWYRQDPGQGLRLIYYSQIVNDFQKGDIAEGYSVSREKKESFPLTVTSAQKNPTAFYLCASTPSRSGGTQYFGPGTRLTVL.